Listed below are T cell receptor beta chains from one sample, sequenced in a study of blood T cell repertoires in COVID-19. The repertoire was sequenced with immunoSEQ multiplex PCR; TCRdb's copy has only in-frame clones and lacks some. The sample has about 380,000 clones; more than 75% are singletons. What was sequenced was PBMCs or T cells enriched from blood (not recorded which). The receptors stem from a man aged 25 to 45 who had recovered from COVID-19. Each CDR3 is given with its conserved first and last residue. The order of the fields is V gene, clone size, J gene, CDR3 protein. Part of the rows lack a size; the others show once, few, many or a class for expanded clones.

>TRBV9|.|TRBJ2-3
CASTGQASTDTQYF
>TRBV5-4|.|TRBJ2-3
CASSPGVGGARADTQYF
>TRBV7-3|.|TRBJ1-1
CASSLGLTTEAFF
>TRBV7-2|.|TRBJ1-2
CASSAPDRGYYGYTF
>TRBV27|.|TRBJ2-3
CASSSYLPTDTQYF
>TRBV5-6|.|TRBJ1-1
CASSSGTGALRGAFF
>TRBV4-2|.|TRBJ2-7
CASSQDQAGGWYEQYF
>TRBV7-9|.|TRBJ2-3
CASSSPLAGGPTDTQYF
>TRBV23-1|.|TRBJ1-3
CASSQCGSRAPIYNGNTIYF
>TRBV7-9|.|TRBJ2-1
CASSPTSGGANEQFF
>TRBV7-6|.|TRBJ2-2
CASSPRLEITGELFF
>TRBV6-5|.|TRBJ2-7
CASVGDTVSYEQYF
>TRBV11-3|.|TRBJ2-5
CASSLMGGETQYF
>TRBV19|few|TRBJ2-7
CASSYVANRGEQYF
>TRBV7-9|.|TRBJ2-3
CASSSRQGQGTDTQYF
>TRBV6-4|few|TRBJ2-2
CASSGSGGDTGELFF
>TRBV2|.|TRBJ1-1
CAIPGDTEAFF
>TRBV5-1|once|TRBJ1-1
CASSPGQGPNTEAFF
>TRBV7-9|.|TRBJ2-7
CASSSRRGDLYEQYF
>TRBV30|.|TRBJ2-7
CAWRGGTASYEQYF
>TRBV30|.|TRBJ2-1
CAWSVGAGRNNEQFF
>TRBV18|.|TRBJ1-4
CASSPRAREKLFF
>TRBV4-2|once|TRBJ1-3
CASSPGAGNTIYF